This T cell receptor (beta chain) was observed in a study of shared clonotypes between healthy human individuals. The wider study: There were three CD4 naive, three CD4 memory, two CD8 naive and one CD8 memory plates per donor.

Investigators spread the genomic DNA of each subset evenly over several immunoSEQ plates. When replicate PCRs were run on sorted subsets, they used around 200 ng DNA, about 30,000 T cell genomes. Data came from immunoSEQ multiplex PCR; TCRdb stores just in-frame clones and leaves some out. The data show some 2,000,000 clones, with 90% to 95% seen just once and 0.13% held by the top ten. Trimming stripped 3 bases from V and 1 base from J, with 10 bases between. Germline CDR1 reads SGHAT; CDR2 reads FQNNGV. CDR3 length equals 14 residues. This receptor was taken from a man younger than 30 in good health. This rearrangement joins TRBV11-2 to TRBJ2-7, with a weak D call TRBD1 (5 bases). The sequencing sample was made of naive CD4+ T cells sorted from blood. As for subset: CD45RA+ positively selected. The CDR3 DNA sequence: TGTGCCAGCAGCTTCCAGGGTCCGTCCTACGAGCAGTACTTC. Its translation is CASSFQGPSYEQYF.